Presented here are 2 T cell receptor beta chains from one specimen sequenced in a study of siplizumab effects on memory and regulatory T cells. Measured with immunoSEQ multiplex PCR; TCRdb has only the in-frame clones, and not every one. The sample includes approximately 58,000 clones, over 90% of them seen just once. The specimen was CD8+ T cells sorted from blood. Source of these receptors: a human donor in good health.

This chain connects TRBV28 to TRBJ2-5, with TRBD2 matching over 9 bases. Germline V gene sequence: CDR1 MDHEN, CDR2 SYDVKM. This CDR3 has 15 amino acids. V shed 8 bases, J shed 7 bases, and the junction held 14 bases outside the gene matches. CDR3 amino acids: CASGGLAGPRGTQYF. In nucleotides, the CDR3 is TGTGCCAGCGGTGGGCTAGCGGGGCCGAGGGGGACCCAGTACTTC.

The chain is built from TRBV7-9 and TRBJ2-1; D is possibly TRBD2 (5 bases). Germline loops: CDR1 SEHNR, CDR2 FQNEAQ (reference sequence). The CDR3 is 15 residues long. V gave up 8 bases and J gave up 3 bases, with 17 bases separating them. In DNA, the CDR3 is TGTGCCAGCGACCCTCGGGTGGGAGTCTACAATGAGCAGTTCTTC. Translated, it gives CASDPRVGVYNEQFF.